These T cell receptor beta chains were read from a single sample in a study of cytomegalovirus exposure and HLA in healthy donors. Measured with immunoSEQ multiplex PCR; TCRdb has only the in-frame clones, and not every one. The sample includes some 170,000 clones, 70% of them seen just once. Specimen: PBMCs. The receptors shown here come from a man aged 18 to 35 in good health and CMV-seropositive. The CDR3 runs from the conserved cysteine through the conserved F or W. D genes are given only for firm matches. Not every row has a clone size; where given, it reads once, few, many or a size class.

D gene: TRBD1; V gene: TRBV18; clone size: .; J gene: TRBJ1-5; CDR3 protein: CASSHDRDSNQPQHF; CDR3 DNA: TGTGCCAGCTCACATGACAGGGATAGCAATCAGCCCCAGCATTTT
D gene: TRBD2; V gene: TRBV29-1; clone size: once; J gene: TRBJ2-2; CDR3 protein: CSVGAGGGYTGELFF; CDR3 DNA: TGCAGCGTGGGCGCGGGGGGAGGCTACACCGGGGAGCTGTTTTTT
D gene: TRBD1; V gene: TRBV29-1; clone size: few; J gene: TRBJ1-3; CDR3 protein: CSVGTAGNTIYF; CDR3 DNA: TGCAGCGTCGGGACAGCTGGAAACACCATATATTTT
D gene: TRBD1; V gene: TRBV25-1; clone size: .; J gene: TRBJ2-1; CDR3 protein: CASSESWDRLSNEQFF; CDR3 DNA: TGTGCCAGCAGTGAATCCTGGGACAGGCTTTCCAATGAGCAGTTCTTC
D gene: .; V gene: TRBV6-5; clone size: .; J gene: TRBJ1-2; CDR3 protein: CASSETGNYGYTF; CDR3 DNA: TGTGCCAGCAGTGAGACAGGAAACTATGGCTACACCTTC
D gene: .; V gene: TRBV7-6; clone size: .; J gene: TRBJ2-2; CDR3 protein: CASRWSDETGELFF; CDR3 DNA: TGTGCCAGCAGGTGGAGTGACGAAACCGGGGAGCTGTTTTTT
D gene: TRBD1; V gene: TRBV19; clone size: .; J gene: TRBJ1-1; CDR3 protein: CASSDRTGANTEAFF; CDR3 DNA: TGTGCCAGTAGCGACCGGACAGGGGCGAACACTGAAGCTTTCTTT
D gene: .; V gene: TRBV5-1; clone size: .; J gene: TRBJ1-2; CDR3 protein: CASSLGQPGYGYTF; CDR3 DNA: TGCGCCAGCAGCTTGGGGCAGCCGGGCTATGGCTACACCTTC
D gene: .; V gene: TRBV10-3; clone size: .; J gene: TRBJ1-1; CDR3 protein: CAISESTLGGKAFF; CDR3 DNA: TGTGCCATCAGTGAGTCGACTCTGGGGGGGAAAGCTTTCTTT
D gene: TRBD2; V gene: TRBV7-3; clone size: few; J gene: TRBJ2-3; CDR3 protein: CASSLSGRAGDTQYF; CDR3 DNA: TGTGCCAGCAGCCTTAGCGGGAGGGCGGGAGATACGCAGTATTTT
D gene: .; V gene: TRBV5-1; clone size: .; J gene: TRBJ2-2; CDR3 protein: CASSISGELFF; CDR3 DNA: TGCGCCAGCAGTATTTCCGGGGAGCTGTTTTTT
D gene: .; V gene: TRBV28; clone size: .; J gene: TRBJ1-2; CDR3 protein: CASTNPHGYTF; CDR3 DNA: TGTGCCAGCACCAATCCCCATGGCTACACCTTC
D gene: .; V gene: TRBV7-9; clone size: .; J gene: TRBJ1-1; CDR3 protein: CASSQSRDSTEAFF; CDR3 DNA: TGTGCCAGCAGCCAAAGCAGGGACTCCACTGAAGCTTTCTTT
D gene: .; V gene: TRBV6-5; clone size: .; J gene: TRBJ1-2; CDR3 protein: CASSYLENYGYTF; CDR3 DNA: TGTGCCAGCAGTTACCTGGAGAACTATGGCTACACCTTC
D gene: TRBD1; V gene: TRBV6-6; clone size: few; J gene: TRBJ1-3; CDR3 protein: CASSTGTGISGNTIYF; CDR3 DNA: TGTGCCAGCAGTACCGGGACAGGGATCTCTGGAAACACCATATATTTT
D gene: TRBD1; V gene: TRBV14; clone size: .; J gene: TRBJ1-1; CDR3 protein: CASSPLDRGDTEAFF; CDR3 DNA: TGTGCCAGCAGCCCATTGGACAGGGGGGACACTGAAGCTTTCTTT
D gene: TRBD1; V gene: TRBV5-1; clone size: once; J gene: TRBJ1-1; CDR3 protein: CASSLAQGFTEAFF; CDR3 DNA: TGCGCCAGCAGCTTGGCACAGGGGTTCACTGAAGCTTTCTTT
D gene: .; V gene: TRBV6-4; clone size: .; J gene: TRBJ2-5; CDR3 protein: CASSDDYPPETQYF; CDR3 DNA: TGTGCCAGCAGTGACGACTATCCTCCAGAGACCCAGTACTTC
D gene: .; V gene: TRBV11-3; clone size: .; J gene: TRBJ1-1; CDR3 protein: CASSFRAGGGAEAFF; CDR3 DNA: TGTGCCAGCAGCTTCCGGGCTGGGGGAGGGGCTGAAGCTTTCTTT
D gene: TRBD2; V gene: TRBV4-2; clone size: once; J gene: TRBJ2-3; CDR3 protein: CASSQEGRERTDTQYF; CDR3 DNA: TGTGCCAGCAGCCAAGAGGGGCGGGAGAGGACAGATACGCAGTATTTT
D gene: TRBD2; V gene: TRBV9; clone size: few; J gene: TRBJ2-2; CDR3 protein: CASSETSGEIGELFF; CDR3 DNA: TGTGCCAGCAGCGAGACTAGCGGGGAGATTGGGGAGCTGTTTTTT
D gene: TRBD1; V gene: TRBV5-6; clone size: few; J gene: TRBJ1-6; CDR3 protein: CASSLTTGGSSPLHF; CDR3 DNA: TGTGCCAGCAGCTTAACGACAGGGGGGTCCTCACCCCTCCACTTT
D gene: TRBD2; V gene: TRBV30; clone size: once; J gene: TRBJ2-3; CDR3 protein: CALLAGGTDTQYF; CDR3 DNA: TGTGCCTTGTTAGCGGGAGGAACAGATACGCAGTATTTT
D gene: TRBD2; V gene: TRBV10-3; clone size: .; J gene: TRBJ2-2; CDR3 protein: CAISVRGEGPNTGELFF; CDR3 DNA: TGTGCCATCAGTGTACGGGGGGAAGGGCCGAACACCGGGGAGCTGTTTTTT
D gene: TRBD1; V gene: TRBV6-4; clone size: .; J gene: TRBJ1-1; CDR3 protein: CASSGPTGGEAFF; CDR3 DNA: TGTGCCAGCAGTGGCCCGACAGGGGGGGAAGCTTTCTTT
D gene: .; V gene: TRBV27; clone size: .; J gene: TRBJ1-1; CDR3 protein: CASSSTSGTEAFF; CDR3 DNA: TGTGCCAGCAGTTCAACTAGTGGCACTGAAGCTTTCTTT
D gene: .; V gene: TRBV11-2; clone size: .; J gene: TRBJ1-6; CDR3 protein: CASSLEGGLDSPLHF; CDR3 DNA: TGTGCCAGCAGCTTAGAGGGAGGGCTAGACTCACCCCTCCACTTT
D gene: .; V gene: TRBV29-1; clone size: .; J gene: TRBJ1-1; CDR3 protein: CSVEDTNTEAFF; CDR3 DNA: TGCAGCGTTGAAGATACAAACACTGAAGCTTTCTTT
D gene: .; V gene: TRBV6-1; clone size: .; J gene: TRBJ1-6; CDR3 protein: CASNLGTLPLHF; CDR3 DNA: TGTGCCAGCAACTTAGGGACTCTCCCCCTCCACTTT
D gene: .; V gene: TRBV29-1; clone size: .; J gene: TRBJ1-3; CDR3 protein: CSVVGNSGNTIYF; CDR3 DNA: TGCAGCGTTGTCGGGAACTCTGGAAACACCATATATTTT
D gene: .; V gene: TRBV5-1; clone size: once; J gene: TRBJ1-1; CDR3 protein: CASSLFEQGLNTEAFF; CDR3 DNA: TGCGCCAGCAGCTTGTTTGAGCAGGGCCTGAACACTGAAGCTTTCTTT
D gene: TRBD2; V gene: TRBV27; clone size: .; J gene: TRBJ2-3; CDR3 protein: CASSLEPQGGGRAGITDTQYF; CDR3 DNA: TGTGCCAGCAGTTTAGAGCCCCAGGGAGGCGGGAGGGCCGGGATCACAGATACGCAGTATTTT
D gene: TRBD2; V gene: TRBV7-2; clone size: .; J gene: TRBJ2-2; CDR3 protein: CASSLGLAGELFF; CDR3 DNA: TGTGCCAGCAGCCTAGGACTAGCCGGGGAGCTGTTTTTT
D gene: .; V gene: TRBV10-1; clone size: .; J gene: TRBJ1-2; CDR3 protein: CASSEKTEGLYGYTF; CDR3 DNA: TGCGCCAGCAGTGAGAAAACGGAGGGACTCTATGGCTACACCTTC
D gene: .; V gene: TRBV5-4; clone size: .; J gene: TRBJ2-1; CDR3 protein: CASSLGSGQGLNNEQFF; CDR3 DNA: TGTGCCAGCAGCTTGGGGTCTGGTCAGGGGCTCAACAATGAGCAGTTCTTC
D gene: .; V gene: TRBV6-5; clone size: .; J gene: TRBJ1-2; CDR3 protein: CASSLPIGQSNGYTF; CDR3 DNA: TGTGCCAGCAGCCTTCCTATCGGACAGTCCAACGGGTACACCTTC
D gene: TRBD1; V gene: TRBV19; clone size: .; J gene: TRBJ2-5; CDR3 protein: CASSTTGVGETQYF; CDR3 DNA: TGTGCCAGTAGTACAACAGGGGTGGGAGAGACCCAGTACTTC
D gene: .; V gene: TRBV27; clone size: .; J gene: TRBJ2-1; CDR3 protein: CASSLYRPRLSYNEQFF; CDR3 DNA: TGTGCCAGCAGTTTATACCGCCCCAGGCTGTCCTACAATGAGCAGTTCTTC
D gene: TRBD1; V gene: TRBV30; clone size: .; J gene: TRBJ1-5; CDR3 protein: CVWSTTGGDQPQHF; CDR3 DNA: TGTGTCTGGAGTACGACAGGGGGCGATCAGCCCCAGCATTTT
D gene: TRBD1; V gene: TRBV9; clone size: .; J gene: TRBJ1-1; CDR3 protein: CASSSQGSNTEAFF; CDR3 DNA: TGTGCCAGCAGCTCACAGGGGTCGAACACTGAAGCTTTCTTT
D gene: .; V gene: TRBV5-6; clone size: .; J gene: TRBJ1-1; CDR3 protein: CASSFRVLNTEAFF; CDR3 DNA: TGTGCCAGCAGCTTCAGGGTTCTGAACACTGAAGCTTTCTTT
D gene: TRBD2; V gene: TRBV5-1; clone size: .; J gene: TRBJ2-3; CDR3 protein: CASSLESSGSPDTQYF; CDR3 DNA: TGCGCCAGCAGCTTGGAGTCTAGCGGGAGTCCAGATACGCAGTATTTT
D gene: .; V gene: TRBV5-1; clone size: .; J gene: TRBJ2-1; CDR3 protein: CASSITGNNEQFF; CDR3 DNA: TGCGCCAGCAGCATTACAGGGAACAATGAGCAGTTCTTC
D gene: TRBD1; V gene: TRBV5-1; clone size: .; J gene: TRBJ2-2; CDR3 protein: CASSGQVSPTGELFF; CDR3 DNA: TGCGCCAGCAGCGGACAGGTCTCGCCGACCGGGGAGCTGTTTTTT
D gene: TRBD1; V gene: TRBV30; clone size: .; J gene: TRBJ1-2; CDR3 protein: CATRDSNYGYTF; CDR3 DNA: TGTGCCACCAGGGACAGTAACTATGGCTACACCTTC
D gene: TRBD2; V gene: TRBV27; clone size: .; J gene: TRBJ2-3; CDR3 protein: CASSRGGGDTQYF; CDR3 DNA: TGTGCCAGCAGCCGCGGGGGGGGTGATACGCAGTATTTT
D gene: .; V gene: TRBV7-2; clone size: .; J gene: TRBJ1-3; CDR3 protein: CASTRRGSGNTIYF; CDR3 DNA: TGTGCCAGCACCCGTCGGGGATCTGGAAACACCATATATTTT
D gene: .; V gene: TRBV30; clone size: .; J gene: TRBJ1-4; CDR3 protein: CAWSVRGGGGTNEKLFF; CDR3 DNA: TGTGCCTGGAGTGTACGGGGGGGAGGGGGAACTAATGAAAAACTGTTTTTT
D gene: .; V gene: TRBV5-1; clone size: .; J gene: TRBJ1-1; CDR3 protein: CASSQGTGTEAFF; CDR3 DNA: TGCGCCAGCAGTCAGGGGACCGGGACTGAAGCTTTCTTT
D gene: .; V gene: TRBV2; clone size: .; J gene: TRBJ1-5; CDR3 protein: CASSEDRGGNQPQHF; CDR3 DNA: TGTGCCAGCAGTGAGGACAGAGGGGGCAATCAGCCCCAGCATTTT
D gene: .; V gene: TRBV14; clone size: .; J gene: TRBJ1-2; CDR3 protein: CASSQGYRSLQGRDYGYTF; CDR3 DNA: TGTGCCAGCAGCCAAGGGTATCGATCTCTCCAGGGTCGCGACTATGGCTACACCTTC
D gene: .; V gene: TRBV5-6; clone size: .; J gene: TRBJ1-2; CDR3 protein: CASSSTGSYGYTF; CDR3 DNA: TGTGCCAGCAGCTCCACTGGGAGTTATGGCTACACCTTC
D gene: .; V gene: TRBV5-4; clone size: .; J gene: TRBJ2-2; CDR3 protein: CASSSDSPPRPGELFF; CDR3 DNA: TGTGCCAGCAGTTCCGACAGTCCCCCTCGACCCGGGGAGCTGTTTTTT
D gene: .; V gene: TRBV9; clone size: few; J gene: TRBJ2-1; CDR3 protein: CASSVLTASSYNEQFF; CDR3 DNA: TGTGCCAGCAGCGTGTTGACAGCTTCCTCCTACAATGAGCAGTTCTTC
D gene: .; V gene: TRBV5-1; clone size: .; J gene: TRBJ1-1; CDR3 protein: CASSRAGGDQDAFF; CDR3 DNA: TGCGCCAGCAGCCGAGCGGGAGGGGACCAGGACGCTTTCTTT